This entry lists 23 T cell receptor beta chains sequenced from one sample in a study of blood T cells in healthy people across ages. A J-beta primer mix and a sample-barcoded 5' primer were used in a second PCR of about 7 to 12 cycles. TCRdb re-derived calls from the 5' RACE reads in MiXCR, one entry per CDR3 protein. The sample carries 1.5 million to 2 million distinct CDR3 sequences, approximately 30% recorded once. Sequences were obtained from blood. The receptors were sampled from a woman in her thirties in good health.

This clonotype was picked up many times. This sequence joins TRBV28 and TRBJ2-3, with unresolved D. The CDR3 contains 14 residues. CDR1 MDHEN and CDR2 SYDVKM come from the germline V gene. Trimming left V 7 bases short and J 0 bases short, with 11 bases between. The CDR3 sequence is CASTPHDSTDTQYF. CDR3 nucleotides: TGTGCCAGCACCCCCCACGACAGCACAGATACGCAGTATTTT.

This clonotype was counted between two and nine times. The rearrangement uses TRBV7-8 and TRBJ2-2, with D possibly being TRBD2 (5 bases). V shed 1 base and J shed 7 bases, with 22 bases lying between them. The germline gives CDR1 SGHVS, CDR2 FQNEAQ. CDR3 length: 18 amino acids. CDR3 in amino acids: CASSLGRGLPPNGGELFF. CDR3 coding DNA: TGTGCCAGCAGCTTAGGCCGAGGGCTACCCCCTAATGGCGGGGAGCTGTTTTTT.

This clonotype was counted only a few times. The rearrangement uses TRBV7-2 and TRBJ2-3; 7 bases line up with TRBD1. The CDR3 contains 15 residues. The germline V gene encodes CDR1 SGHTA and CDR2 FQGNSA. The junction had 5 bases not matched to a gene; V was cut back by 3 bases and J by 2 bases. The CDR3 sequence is CASSFRGQNTDTQYF. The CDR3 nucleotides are TGTGCCAGCAGCTTCAGGGGACAGAACACAGATACGCAGTATTTT.

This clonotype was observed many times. The CDR3 DNA is TGTGCCAGCGCGGGGGCCTGGGGTGTTTACGAGCAGTACTTC. It codes for CASAGAWGVYEQYF. The chain joins TRBV7-9 to TRBJ2-7; tentatively, D is TRBD2 (7 bases). The CDR3 consists of 14 residues. Trimming removed 8 bases at V and 4 bases at J, with 18 bases between. Germline V gene data show CDR1 as SEHNR and CDR2 as FQNEAQ (reference sequence). Full variable domain (remainder filled in from reference TRBV7-9 and TRBJ2-7): DTGVSQNPRHKITKRGQNVTFRCDPISEHNRLYWYRQTLGQGPEFLTYFQNEAQLEKSRLLSDRFSAERPKGSFSTLEIQRTEQGDSAMYLCASAGAWGVYEQYFGPGTRLTVT.

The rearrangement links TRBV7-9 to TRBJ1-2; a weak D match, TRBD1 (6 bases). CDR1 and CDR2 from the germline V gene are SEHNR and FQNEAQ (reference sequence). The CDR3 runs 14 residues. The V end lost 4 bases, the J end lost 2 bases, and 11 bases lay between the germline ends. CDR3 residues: CASSSRTENYGYTF. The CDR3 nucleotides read TGTGCCAGCAGCTCTCGGACAGAGAACTATGGCTACACCTTC.

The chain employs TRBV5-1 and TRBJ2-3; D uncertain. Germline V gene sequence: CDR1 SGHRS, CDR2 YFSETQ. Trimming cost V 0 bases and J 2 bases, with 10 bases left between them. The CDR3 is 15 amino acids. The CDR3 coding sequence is TGCGCCAGCAGCTTGGTGTCAGACTCCACAGATACGCAGTATTTT. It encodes CASSLVSDSTDTQYF.

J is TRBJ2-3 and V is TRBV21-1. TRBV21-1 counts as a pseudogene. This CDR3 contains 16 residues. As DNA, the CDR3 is TGTGCCAGCAGCAAAGAGGGAACAAAAGAGCCAGATACGCAGTATTTT. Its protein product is CASSKEGTKEPDTQYF.

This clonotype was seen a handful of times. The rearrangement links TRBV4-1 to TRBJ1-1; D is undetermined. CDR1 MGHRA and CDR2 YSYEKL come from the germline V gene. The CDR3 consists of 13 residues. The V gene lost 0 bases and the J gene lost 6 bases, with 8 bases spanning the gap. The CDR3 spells CASSQEPVAEAFF. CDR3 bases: TGCGCCAGCAGCCAAGAACCGGTGGCTGAAGCTTTCTTT.

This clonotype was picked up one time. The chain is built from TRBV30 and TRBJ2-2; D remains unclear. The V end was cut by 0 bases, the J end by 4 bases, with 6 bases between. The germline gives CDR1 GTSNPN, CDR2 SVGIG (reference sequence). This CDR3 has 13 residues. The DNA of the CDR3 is TGTGCCTGGAGTGTGACTTCCACCGGGGAGCTGTTTTTT. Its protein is CAWSVTSTGELFF. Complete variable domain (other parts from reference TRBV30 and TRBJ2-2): SQTIHQWPATLVQPVGSPLSLECTVEGTSNPNLYWYRQAAGRGLQLLFYSVGIGQISSEVPQNLSASRPQDRQFILSSKKLLLSDSGFYLCAWSVTSTGELFFGEGSRLTVL.

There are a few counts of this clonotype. The CDR3 spells CASNRDRVPGEQYF. DNA of the CDR3: TGTGCCAGCAACCGGGACAGGGTCCCCGGCGAGCAGTACTTC. This chain links TRBV2 with TRBJ2-5; 9 nucleotides agree with TRBD1. The closer fit of TRBJ2-7 to the DNA end suggests the J call may be wrong. The CDR3 sequence is 14 residues long. CDR1 and CDR2 from the germline V gene are SNHLY and FYNNEI.

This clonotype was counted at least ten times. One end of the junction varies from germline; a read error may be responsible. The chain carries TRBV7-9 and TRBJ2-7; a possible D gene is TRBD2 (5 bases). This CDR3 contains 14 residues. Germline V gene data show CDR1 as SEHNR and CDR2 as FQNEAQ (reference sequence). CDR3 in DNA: TGTGCCAGCAGCCTAGCCAGCAGTCCCTACGAGCAGTACTTC. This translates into CASSLASSPYEQYF.

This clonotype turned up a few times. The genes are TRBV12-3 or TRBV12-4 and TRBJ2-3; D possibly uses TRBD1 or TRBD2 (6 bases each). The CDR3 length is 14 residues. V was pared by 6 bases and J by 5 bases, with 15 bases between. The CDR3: CASSRGLVGDTQYF. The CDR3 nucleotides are TGTGCCAGCAGCCGGGGGCTAGTTGGAGATACGCAGTATTTT.

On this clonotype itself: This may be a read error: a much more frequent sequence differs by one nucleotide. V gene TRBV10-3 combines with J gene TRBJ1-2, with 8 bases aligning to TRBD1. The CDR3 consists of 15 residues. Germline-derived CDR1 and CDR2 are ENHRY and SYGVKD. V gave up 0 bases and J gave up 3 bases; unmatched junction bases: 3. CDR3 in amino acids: CAISESPGGDYGYTF. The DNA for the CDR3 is TGTGCCATCAGTGAGTCCCCAGGGGGCGACTATGGCTACACCTTC.

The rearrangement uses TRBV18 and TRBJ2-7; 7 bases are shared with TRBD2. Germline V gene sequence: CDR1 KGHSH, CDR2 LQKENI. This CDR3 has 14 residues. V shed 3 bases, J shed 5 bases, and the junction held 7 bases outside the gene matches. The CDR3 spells CASSPSSGIDEQYF. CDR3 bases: TGTGCCAGCTCACCGTCCAGCGGGATCGACGAGCAGTACTTC.

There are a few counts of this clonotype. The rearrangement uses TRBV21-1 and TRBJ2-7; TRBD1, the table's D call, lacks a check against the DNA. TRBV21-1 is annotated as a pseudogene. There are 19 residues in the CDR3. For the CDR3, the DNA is TGTGCCAGCAGCAAAGCGAGGACAGGGGGCCATACGCCCTCCTACGAGCAGTACTTC. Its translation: CASSKARTGGHTPSYEQYF.

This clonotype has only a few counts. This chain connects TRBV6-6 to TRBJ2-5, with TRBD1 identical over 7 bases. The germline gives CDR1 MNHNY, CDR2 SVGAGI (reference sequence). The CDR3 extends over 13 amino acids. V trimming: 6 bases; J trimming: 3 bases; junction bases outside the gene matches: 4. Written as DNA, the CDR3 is TGTGCCAGCAGCTCGACAGGGAAAGAGACCCAGTACTTC. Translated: CASSSTGKETQYF.

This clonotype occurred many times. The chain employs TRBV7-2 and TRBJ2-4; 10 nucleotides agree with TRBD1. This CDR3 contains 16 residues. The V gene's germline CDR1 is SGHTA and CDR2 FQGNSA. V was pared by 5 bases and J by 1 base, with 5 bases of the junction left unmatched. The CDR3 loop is CASSLRGQGAKNIQYF. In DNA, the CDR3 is TGTGCCAGCAGCCTTAGGGGACAGGGGGCCAAAAACATTCAGTACTTC.

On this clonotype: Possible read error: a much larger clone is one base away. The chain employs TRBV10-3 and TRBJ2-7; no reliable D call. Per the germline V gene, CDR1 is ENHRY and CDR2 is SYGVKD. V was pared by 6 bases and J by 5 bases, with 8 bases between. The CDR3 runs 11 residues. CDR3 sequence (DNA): TGTGCCATCAGCGAAGAGAACGAGCAGTACTTC. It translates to CAISEENEQYF.

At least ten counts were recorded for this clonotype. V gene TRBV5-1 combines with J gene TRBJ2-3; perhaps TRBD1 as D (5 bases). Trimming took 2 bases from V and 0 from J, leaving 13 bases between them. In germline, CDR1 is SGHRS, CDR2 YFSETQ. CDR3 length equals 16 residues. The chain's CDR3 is CASSFLQGPSTDTQYF. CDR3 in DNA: TGCGCCAGCAGCTTTCTTCAGGGCCCTAGCACAGATACGCAGTATTTT.

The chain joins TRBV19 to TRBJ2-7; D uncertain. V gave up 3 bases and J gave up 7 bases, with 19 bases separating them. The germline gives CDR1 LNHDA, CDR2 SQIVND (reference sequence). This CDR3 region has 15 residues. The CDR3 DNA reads TGTGCCAGTAGTATTGGATCGCAGGCTCTTGAGGAGCAGTACTTC. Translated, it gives CASSIGSQALEEQYF.

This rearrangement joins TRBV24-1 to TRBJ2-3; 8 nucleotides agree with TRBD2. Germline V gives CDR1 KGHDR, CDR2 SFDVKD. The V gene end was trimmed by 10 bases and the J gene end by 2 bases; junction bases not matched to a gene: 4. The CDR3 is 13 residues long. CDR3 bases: TGTGCCACGCTAGCGGGTAACACAGATACGCAGTATTTT. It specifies CATLAGNTDTQYF.

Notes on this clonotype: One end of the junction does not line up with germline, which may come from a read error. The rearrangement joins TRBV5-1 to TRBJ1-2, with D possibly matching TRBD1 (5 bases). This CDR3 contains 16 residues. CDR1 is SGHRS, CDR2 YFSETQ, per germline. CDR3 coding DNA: TGCACCAGCAGCTTCCAGGGCAGCGGAACCCTTGATGGCTACACCTTC. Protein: CTSSFQGSGTLDGYTF.

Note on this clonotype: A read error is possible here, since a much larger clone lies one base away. The CDR3, as DNA: TGTGCCAGCAGTTACGACAGCCCAACCTACGATGAGCAGTTCTTC. Its protein product is CASSYDSPTYDEQFF. The V and J genes are TRBV6-2 or TRBV6-3 and TRBJ2-1, with D tentatively TRBD1 (5 bases). CDR1 and CDR2 from the germline V gene are MNHEY and SVGEGT. CDR3 length equals 15 residues.